This is a list of T cell receptor beta chains from one sample in a study of cytomegalovirus exposure and HLA in healthy donors. The protocol was immunoSEQ multiplex PCR, while the TCRdb copy is restricted to in-frame clones and leaves out a portion. The repertoire consists of some 150,000 clones, with roughly nine tenths occurring once and the leading ten covering approximately 2.4%. The sample consisted of PBMCs. All receptors derive from a man aged 18 to 35 in good health and CMV-seropositive. Both conserved end residues are part of each CDR3. A D gene is named only where the DNA matches it firmly. The size field is filled for only some rows; it gives once, few, many or a size class.

d_call	v_call	j_call	clone_size	cdr3_aa	cdr3_nt
TRBD2	TRBV19	TRBJ2-1	NA	CASSSQPTSGPYNEQFF	TGTGCCAGTAGTTCTCAACCGACTAGCGGGCCATACAATGAGCAGTTCTTC
TRBD1	TRBV5-4	TRBJ1-1	NA	CASSVTGETEAFF	TGTGCCAGCAGCGTTACAGGGGAGACTGAAGCTTTCTTT
TRBD1	TRBV9	TRBJ2-7	NA	CASSVLTGEGEQYF	TGTGCCAGCAGCGTCCTCACAGGGGAAGGGGAGCAGTACTTC
TRBD1	TRBV6-5	TRBJ1-2	NA	CASSYQGGGYTF	TGTGCCAGCAGTTACCAGGGGGGAGGCTACACCTTC
NA	TRBV18	TRBJ1-3	NA	CASSPLRGFRNTIYF	TGTGCCAGCTCACCCCTCCGGGGGTTTCGAAACACCATATATTTT
NA	TRBV6-1	TRBJ2-1	NA	CASRSWDLRNEQFF	TGTGCCAGCAGGTCATGGGACTTGCGTAATGAGCAGTTCTTC
TRBD1	TRBV4-2	TRBJ2-3	NA	CASGDPGQGSDTQYF	TGTGCCAGCGGCGACCCGGGACAGGGGTCAGATACGCAGTATTTT
TRBD1	TRBV29-1	TRBJ2-1	NA	CSVGPRTGGISEQFF	TGCAGCGTTGGACCGAGGACAGGGGGAATAAGTGAGCAGTTCTTC
TRBD2	TRBV6-5	TRBJ2-7	NA	CASSYSSGSSYEQYF	TGTGCCAGCAGTTATTCTAGCGGGAGCTCCTACGAGCAGTACTTC
NA	TRBV4-2	TRBJ2-1	NA	CASSQDLLSSYNEQFF	TGTGCCAGCAGCCAAGACCTTCTGAGCTCCTACAATGAGCAGTTCTTC
NA	TRBV9	TRBJ2-2	NA	CASSSVNTGELFF	TGTGCCAGCAGCTCCGTCAACACCGGGGAGCTGTTTTTT
TRBD1	TRBV4-3	TRBJ2-5	NA	CASSPRGQGREETQYF	TGCGCCAGCAGCCCCCGGGGACAGGGGAGGGAGGAGACCCAGTACTTC
TRBD1	TRBV4-3	TRBJ2-7	NA	CASSQDAGTASDEQYF	TGCGCCAGCAGCCAAGATGCAGGGACAGCATCGGACGAGCAGTACTTC
NA	TRBV4-1	TRBJ1-5	NA	CASSQLGLSNQPQHF	TGCGCCAGCAGCCAATTAGGACTAAGCAATCAGCCCCAGCATTTT
NA	TRBV6-9	TRBJ2-6	NA	CASSLRRLRQSRANVLTF	TGTGCCAGCAGTCTTCGTCGCTTACGACAAAGTCGGGCCAACGTCCTGACTTTC
NA	TRBV28	TRBJ1-2	few	CASGDSYGYTF	TGTGCCAGCGGCGACAGCTATGGCTACACCTTC
TRBD2	TRBV7-2	TRBJ2-7	NA	CASSPPGGGYEQYF	TGTGCCAGCAGCCCTCCCGGGGGGGGTTACGAGCAGTACTTC
NA	TRBV19	TRBJ2-2	many	CASSVPEAHTGELFF	TGTGCCAGTAGCGTGCCTGAGGCTCACACCGGGGAGCTGTTTTTT
NA	TRBV9	TRBJ2-3	NA	CASSFRASGGTSTDTQYF	TGTGCCAGCAGCTTCCGAGCGTCGGGCGGGACTAGCACAGATACGCAGTATTTT
NA	TRBV2	TRBJ1-4	NA	CASTDATNEKLFF	TGTGCCAGCACAGATGCAACTAATGAAAAACTGTTTTTT
TRBD1	TRBV6-5	TRBJ1-2	once	CASRPPTGVLRGYTF	TGTGCCAGCAGACCACCGACAGGGGTTTTAAGAGGCTACACCTTC
NA	TRBV11-3	TRBJ2-1	once	CASSLDSHNEQFF	TGTGCCAGCAGCTTAGATAGCCACAATGAGCAGTTCTTC
NA	TRBV27	TRBJ2-1	NA	CASSLSAYPDYPQFF	TGTGCCAGCAGTTTATCGGCTTATCCGGACTACCCCCAGTTCTTC
NA	TRBV7-9	TRBJ2-3	NA	CASSLVRIITDTQYF	TGTGCCAGCAGCTTAGTTAGAATCATCACAGATACGCAGTATTTT
TRBD2	TRBV7-2	TRBJ2-7	NA	CASTQAGYYEQYF	TGTGCCAGCACTCAAGCGGGGTACTACGAGCAGTACTTC
NA	TRBV19	TRBJ2-1	NA	CASSIGGGFYNEQFF	TGTGCCAGTAGTATCGGCGGGGGCTTCTACAATGAGCAGTTCTTC
NA	TRBV18	TRBJ2-2	NA	CASSPIGGELFF	TGTGCCAGCTCACCAATCGGCGGGGAGCTGTTTTTT
NA	TRBV5-1	TRBJ2-1	NA	CASSLMEAGAREQFF	TGCGCCAGCAGCTTGATGGAGGCAGGGGCAAGAGAGCAGTTCTTC
NA	TRBV19	TRBJ2-1	NA	CASSIGRTYNEQFF	TGTGCCAGTAGTATAGGAAGGACATACAATGAGCAGTTCTTC
TRBD1	TRBV5-8	TRBJ1-1	NA	CASSHRTGLNTEAFF	TGTGCCAGCAGCCACCGGACAGGTTTGAACACTGAAGCTTTCTTT
TRBD1	TRBV2	TRBJ1-1	NA	CASSDDRGLSEAFF	TGTGCCAGCAGTGATGACAGGGGGCTGTCTGAAGCTTTCTTT
NA	TRBV29-1	TRBJ1-1	NA	CSVDLGPNTEAFF	TGCAGCGTTGACCTAGGTCCCAACACTGAAGCTTTCTTT
NA	TRBV6-5	TRBJ2-7	NA	CASSTPAGSAYEQYF	TGTGCCAGCAGTACCCCCGCGGGATCCGCCTACGAGCAGTACTTC
TRBD1	TRBV7-3	TRBJ2-7	NA	CASSTRQGGEQYF	TGTGCCAGCAGCACGCGACAGGGCGGCGAGCAGTACTTC
NA	TRBV4-3	TRBJ2-1	NA	CASSQDRGPDYNEQFF	TGCGCCAGCAGCCAAGATAGAGGGCCGGACTACAATGAGCAGTTCTTC
TRBD1	TRBV5-1	TRBJ1-2	once	CASSVGQNYGYTF	TGCGCCAGCAGCGTGGGACAGAACTATGGCTACACCTTC
NA	TRBV9	TRBJ1-2	NA	CASRGGTYGYTF	TGTGCCAGCCGGGGGGGGACCTATGGCTACACCTTC
NA	TRBV2	TRBJ1-3	NA	CASSFAGSGNTIYF	TGTGCCAGCAGCTTTGCGGGGAGTGGTAACACCATATATTTT
TRBD1	TRBV4-3	TRBJ2-7	NA	CASSQGVGGIEQYF	TGCGCCAGCAGCCAAGGGGTAGGGGGCATCGAGCAGTACTTC
TRBD1	TRBV28	TRBJ1-2	few	CASSLPDRANGYTF	TGTGCCAGCAGTTTACCAGACAGGGCCAATGGCTACACCTTC
TRBD2	TRBV4-3	TRBJ2-3	NA	CASSPLAGSTDTQYF	TGCGCCAGCAGCCCGCTAGCGGGTAGCACAGATACGCAGTATTTT
NA	TRBV9	TRBJ2-3	once	CASSVSGTTWDTQYF	TGTGCCAGCAGCGTAAGCGGGACAACTTGGGATACGCAGTATTTT
TRBD1	TRBV19	TRBJ1-2	NA	CASSMARVTGNGYTF	TGTGCCAGTAGTATGGCCCGGGTGACAGGGAATGGCTACACCTTC
NA	TRBV9	TRBJ2-1	NA	CASSVESGPSNEQFF	TGTGCCAGCAGCGTAGAAAGCGGGCCTTCCAATGAGCAGTTCTTC
TRBD2	TRBV7-7	TRBJ2-5	NA	CASSWGRAGTQYF	TGTGCTAGCAGCTGGGGGAGGGCCGGGACCCAGTACTTC
NA	TRBV7-2	TRBJ2-7	NA	CASSLVSDFYEQYF	TGTGCCAGCAGCTTAGTTTCGGACTTCTACGAGCAGTACTTC
TRBD2	TRBV29-1	TRBJ2-3	NA	CSVVGLAGAQYF	TGCAGCGTAGTTGGACTAGCTGGGGCGCAGTATTTT
TRBD2	TRBV4-3	TRBJ2-7	NA	CASSQDWGGRSAYEQYF	TGCGCCAGCAGCCAAGATTGGGGCGGGAGAAGTGCCTACGAGCAGTACTTC
TRBD1	TRBV10-3	TRBJ2-7	NA	CAIRGQGQTYEQYF	TGTGCCATCAGGGGACAGGGTCAAACGTACGAGCAGTACTTC
TRBD2	TRBV27	TRBJ2-7	NA	CASSHSGTTYEQYF	TGTGCCAGCTCTCATAGCGGGACTACCTACGAGCAGTACTTC
NA	TRBV28	TRBJ1-1	once	CASRQAGPTEAFF	TGTGCCAGCCGACAGGCAGGGCCAACTGAAGCTTTCTTT
NA	TRBV5-6	TRBJ2-7	NA	CASSFGVSYEQYF	TGTGCCAGCAGCTTTGGAGTTTCCTACGAGCAGTACTTC
NA	TRBV6-6	TRBJ1-1	NA	CASRRQSKDTEAFF	TGTGCCAGCAGGAGACAGAGTAAAGACACTGAAGCTTTCTTT
NA	TRBV23-1	TRBJ2-7	once	CASRVRREYF	TGCGCCAGCCGCGTACGTCGGGAGTACTTC
NA	TRBV19	TRBJ1-5	once	CASSLMGLTMYQPQHF	TGTGCCAGTAGTCTCATGGGACTGACGATGTATCAGCCCCAGCATTTT
TRBD1	TRBV7-3	TRBJ1-1	NA	CASSPDRGHGEAFF	TGTGCCAGCAGCCCGGACAGGGGGCATGGTGAAGCTTTCTTT
TRBD1	TRBV11-2	TRBJ1-1	NA	CASSFGRGTEAFF	TGTGCCAGCAGCTTCGGCAGGGGGACTGAAGCTTTCTTT
TRBD2	TRBV4-3	TRBJ2-1	NA	CASSPARLAGGRGYNEQFF	TGCGCCAGCAGCCCCGCCCGGCTAGCGGGGGGTCGGGGGTACAATGAGCAGTTCTTC
TRBD1	TRBV25-1	TRBJ2-3	once	CASSEWSGTGISDTQYF	TGTGCCAGCAGTGAATGGTCAGGGACAGGGATATCGGATACGCAGTATTTT